What follows is one T cell receptor (beta chain) and its context. Antigen specificity is unknown. Germline CDR1 is SGHAT and CDR2 is FQNNGV. The CDR3 totals 14 residues. V shed 5 bases, J shed 4 bases, and the junction held 4 bases outside the gene matches. This record comes from a study of cytomegalovirus exposure and HLA in healthy donors. Study conclusions and caveats: Association of a missense DCLRE1C variant with TCR beta V- and J-gene trimming was reported in a later analysis. Despite most TCR sequences being rare, some public TCRs occurred in many donors. A previous analysis found most TCR beta V segments productive roughly 87% or roughly 30% of the time.

The PCR made use of 60 Vbeta and 13 Jbeta primers. The method was immunoSEQ multiplex PCR; TCRdb's version includes in-frame clones alone and lacks a portion of them. Of some 140,000 clones listed, roughly 80% are singletons. The clonotype originates from a man aged 30 to 45 in good health and CMV-seronegative. The chain joins TRBV11-2 to TRBJ2-1; 8 bases fit TRBD2. Sequenced: PBMCs. The CDR3 protein is CASSPIAGYNEQFF. The CDR3 DNA reads TGTGCCAGCAGCCCTATAGCGGGGTACAATGAGCAGTTCTTC.